This TCR beta chain was found in a study of cytomegalovirus exposure and HLA in healthy donors. The wider study: An earlier analysis found 117 million unique TCR beta sequences from approximately 190 million T cells. Findings and caveats of the study: In a later analysis, at a false discovery rate of 0.05, 16,951 TCR beta sequences were associated with HLA alleles. The only immune exposure information that was available was CMV serostatus. There were several of the most significant clusters that appeared linked to common viral pathogens in a later analysis.

The CDR3 is 11 amino acids. Germline CDR1 reads DFQATT; CDR2 reads SNEGSKA (reference sequence). This clone was observed a handful of times. Its cognate antigen is unknown. A junction end diverges from the germline sequence, so it may reflect a read error. Researchers ran the PCR with 60 Vbeta and 13 Jbeta primers. The data were produced by immunoSEQ multiplex PCR, yet TCRdb's version contains in-frame clones alone and is incomplete. The sample yields tens of thousands of clones, roughly 69% seen once. The chain is built from TRBV20-1 and TRBJ1-6; weak D call: TRBD1 (5 bases). The receptor comes from a man aged 45-65 years in good health and CMV-seropositive. The sequenced sample was PBMCs. CDR3: CSARVKGSDRF. As DNA, the CDR3 is TGCAGTGCTAGAGTTAAGGGGTCCGACCGCTTT.